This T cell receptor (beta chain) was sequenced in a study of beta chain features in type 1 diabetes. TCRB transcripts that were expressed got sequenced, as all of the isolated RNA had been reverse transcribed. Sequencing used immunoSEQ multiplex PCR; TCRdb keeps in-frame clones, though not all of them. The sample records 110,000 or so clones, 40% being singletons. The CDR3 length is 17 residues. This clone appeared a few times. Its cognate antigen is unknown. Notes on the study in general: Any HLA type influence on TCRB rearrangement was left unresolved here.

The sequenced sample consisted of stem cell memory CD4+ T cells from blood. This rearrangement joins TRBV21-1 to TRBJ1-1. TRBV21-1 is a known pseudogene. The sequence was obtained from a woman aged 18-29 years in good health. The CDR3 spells CASSNRLRGGLNTEAFF. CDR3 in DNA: TGTGCCAGCAGCAACCGCCTACGGGGGGGCCTGAACACTGAAGCTTTCTTT.